One sample yielded the 24 T cell receptor beta chains listed below, sequenced in a study of cytomegalovirus exposure and HLA in healthy donors. Amplification used 60 Vbeta primers and 13 Jbeta primers. Some clones are missing from TCRdb's copy, which holds only in-frame ones; the method was immunoSEQ multiplex PCR. The data contain over 150,000 clones, about 80% of them singletons. The material sequenced was PBMCs. All receptors come from a man aged 30-40 years in good health and CMV-seropositive.

This clone was detected only a few times. The chain is built from TRBV30 and TRBJ2-1, with 9 bases aligning to TRBD2. CDR3 length equals 16 residues. Trimming at V came to 0 bases and at J to 8 bases, leaving 11 bases not matched to a gene. Germline lookup yields CDR1 GTSNPN and CDR2 SVGIG (reference sequence). The CDR3 protein is CAWSVDELAGTYEQFF. CDR3 nucleotides: TGTGCCTGGAGTGTCGACGAACTAGCGGGTACATATGAGCAGTTCTTC.

This sequence joins TRBV7-3 and TRBJ2-6; 9 bases line up with TRBD1. The CDR3 sequence is 20 residues long. The V and J ends lost 2 bases and 0 bases, in that order; junction bases with no gene match: 11. Germline CDR1 is SGHTA and CDR2 is FQGTGA. As DNA, the CDR3 is TGTGCCAGCAGCTTATCGCGGACAGGGGACTCATTCTCTGGGGCCAACGTCCTGACTTTC. Translating it yields CASSLSRTGDSFSGANVLTF. Based on the CDR3 plus reference TRBV7-3 and TRBJ2-6, the full variable domain is GAGVSQTPSNKVTEKGKYVELRCDPISGHTALYWYRQSLGQGPEFLIYFQGTGAADDSGLPNDRFFAVRPEGSVSTLKIQRTERGDSAVYLCASSLSRTGDSFSGANVLTFGAGSRLTVL.

This chain connects TRBV11-3 to TRBJ1-2, with 9 bases that match TRBD1. This CDR3 spans 15 amino acids. Per the germline V gene, CDR1 is SGHNT and CDR2 is YENEEA. Trimming at V came to 4 bases and at J to 3 bases, leaving 6 bases not matched to a gene. The CDR3 is CASSSSWDRDYGYTF. The CDR3, as DNA: TGTGCCAGCAGCTCCTCCTGGGACAGGGACTATGGCTACACCTTC.

CDR3 loop: CASGQGSNQPQHF. CDR3 nucleotides: TGTGCCAGCGGGCAGGGGAGCAATCAGCCCCAGCATTTT. The V gene is TRBV27, the J gene TRBJ1-5; perhaps TRBD1 as D (6 bases). The CDR3 has 13 amino acids. The V end lost 8 bases, the J end lost 1 base, and 9 bases lay between the germline ends. Germline assignment: CDR1 MNHEY and CDR2 SMNVEV (reference sequence).

CDR3 residues: CASSSGEDQETQYF. The CDR3 DNA follows: TGTGCCAGCAGCTCGGGGGAAGACCAAGAGACCCAGTACTTC. The chain has TRBV9 and TRBJ2-5, with TRBD2 as a possible D gene (6 bases). The germline V gene has CDR1 SGDLS and CDR2 YYNGEE. This CDR3 contains 14 residues. Trimming left V 4 bases short and J 0 bases short, with 10 bases between.

The chain recombines TRBV5-1 with TRBJ2-1; 7 bases are shared with TRBD2. This CDR3 contains 17 residues. Germline values: CDR1 SGHRS, CDR2 YFSETQ. V gave up 2 bases and J gave up 2 bases; unmatched junction bases: 10. CDR3 in DNA: TGCGCCAGCAGCTTATTAGCGGGCACCGAGCCCTACAATGAGCAGTTCTTC. Translating it yields CASSLLAGTEPYNEQFF.

V usage is TRBV21-1 and J usage is TRBJ1-1; TRBD1, the D gene given by the table, was not confirmed from the DNA. TRBV21-1 is a listed pseudogene. The CDR3 has 15 amino acids. The CDR3 spells CASSTTGPLNTEAFF. As DNA, the CDR3 is TGTGCCAGCAGCACCACAGGACCGCTGAACACTGAAGCTTTCTTT.

The chain employs TRBV5-1 and TRBJ2-1; 10 nucleotides align to TRBD1. CDR1 is SGHRS and CDR2 is YFSETQ in the germline V gene. This CDR3 is built from 15 residues. Trimming cost V 0 bases and J 7 bases; bases outside gene matches: 4. Written as DNA, the CDR3 is TGCGCCAGCAGCTTGGGGACAGGGGGTCATAATGAGCAGTTCTTC. Its protein is CASSLGTGGHNEQFF.

The chain is built from TRBV9 and TRBJ2-1; no definite D call. V was trimmed by 4 bases and J by 7 bases, leaving 12 bases between them. Germline V gene lookup returns CDR1 SGDLS and CDR2 YYNGEE. This CDR3 has 13 residues. The CDR3 loop is CASSSVFGNEQFF. The CDR3 nucleotides are TGTGCCAGCAGCTCAGTCTTCGGGAATGAGCAGTTCTTC. The entire variable domain, with the rest obtained from reference TRBV9 and TRBJ2-1, is as follows: DSGVTQTPKHLITATGQRVTLRCSPRSGDLSVYWYQQSLDQGLQFLIQYYNGEERAKGNILERFSAQQFPDLHSELNLSSLELGDSALYFCASSSVFGNEQFFGPGTRLTVL.

This clone was seen a few times. The rearrangement links TRBV6-1 to TRBJ1-1; 7 bases map to TRBD1. In germline, CDR1 is MNHNS, CDR2 SASEGT. CDR3 length: 16 amino acids. Trimming at V came to 1 base and at J to 4 bases, leaving 9 bases not matched to a gene. The CDR3 nucleotides read TGTGCCAGCAGTGAAGTGGCCGGCAGGGGGAGCACTGAAGCTTTCTTT. It yields the protein CASSEVAGRGSTEAFF.

This clone was recorded a few times. V and J are TRBV5-4 and TRBJ2-1, with 11 bases fitting TRBD1. The CDR3 extends over 14 amino acids. The germline gives CDR1 SGHNT, CDR2 YYREEE (reference sequence). The V gene end was trimmed by 4 bases and the J gene end by 7 bases; junction bases not matched to a gene: 4. The CDR3 protein is CASSPGQGVNEQFF. The CDR3 bases are TGTGCCAGCAGCCCGGGACAGGGGGTAAATGAGCAGTTCTTC.

The chain uses TRBV5-1 and TRBJ2-7; TRBD1 aligns across 11 bases. Germline CDR1 is SGHRS and CDR2 is YFSETQ. The CDR3 has 14 amino acids. Trimming at V came to 0 bases and at J to 4 bases, leaving 0 bases not matched to a gene. The CDR3 loop is CASSLGDRGYEQYF. The CDR3 DNA follows: TGCGCCAGCAGCTTGGGGGACAGGGGGTACGAGCAGTACTTC. The complete variable domain, with remaining parts taken from reference TRBV5-1 and TRBJ2-7, reads KAGVTQTPRYLIKTRGQQVTLSCSPISGHRSVSWYQQTPGQGLQFLFEYFSETQRNKGNFPGRFSGRQFSNSRSEMNVSTLELGDSALYLCASSLGDRGYEQYFGPGTRLTVT.

This clone was seen once. This sequence joins TRBV5-6 and TRBJ2-6, with D possibly being TRBD1 (6 bases). Germline V CDR1 and CDR2: SGHDT, YYEEEE. The germline V and J ends were trimmed by 1 base and 14 bases, with 16 bases remaining between them. The CDR3 contains 14 residues. The DNA of the CDR3 is TGTGCCAGCAGCTTGCTTCGCACAGGGCAGATCCTGACTTTC. Encoded protein: CASSLLRTGQILTF.

The chain couples TRBV15 to TRBJ1-1; D is possibly TRBD1 (5 bases). Trimming removed 0 bases at V and 4 bases at J, with 12 bases between. This CDR3 has 15 amino acids. Germline V gene lookup returns CDR1 LNHNV and CDR2 YYDKDF (reference sequence). The CDR3 loop is CATSRDGAVPTEAFF. CDR3 bases: TGTGCCACCAGCAGAGATGGGGCAGTACCCACTGAAGCTTTCTTT.

The rearrangement uses TRBV7-9 and TRBJ2-3, with 7 bases matching TRBD2. Germline V gives CDR1 SEHNR, CDR2 FQNEAQ (reference sequence). The J segment lost 3 bases and the V segment lost 5 bases, leaving 8 bases of the junction unmatched. The CDR3 contains 15 residues. The DNA of the CDR3 is TGTGCCAGCAGCCCCCAAGCGGGAAAGACAGATACGCAGTATTTT. Its translation is CASSPQAGKTDTQYF.

The V call is TRBV11-2, the J call TRBJ2-7, with D perhaps matching TRBD2 (5 bases). The CDR3 loop spans 15 amino acids. The V gene's germline CDR1 is SGHAT and CDR2 FQNNGV. V lost 5 bases and J 0 bases, leaving 14 bases between the germline ends. The CDR3 region has the DNA TGTGCCAGCAGCGTCTCTAGCTCGAGCTCCTACGAGCAGTACTTC. The encoded protein is CASSVSSSSSYEQYF.

The genes are TRBV19 and TRBJ1-4; D is ambiguous. CDR1 is LNHDA, CDR2 SQIVND, per germline (reference sequence). Trimming stripped 5 bases from V and 8 bases from J, with 21 bases between. The CDR3 runs to 16 residues. CDR3 residues: CASSPRTRAIREKLFF. The CDR3 nucleotides are TGTGCCAGTAGTCCAAGGACGAGGGCGATCCGGGAAAAACTGTTTTTT.

This clone was seen once. The rearrangement joins TRBV30 to TRBJ2-7, with a tentative D call TRBD2 (5 bases). Germline values: CDR1 GTSNPN, CDR2 SVGIG (reference sequence). The CDR3 consists of 12 residues. Trimming stripped 1 base from V and 7 bases from J, with 11 bases between. Here the CDR3 reads CAWSGGPREQYF. CDR3 nucleotides: TGTGCCTGGAGTGGAGGGCCAAGAGAGCAGTACTTC.

The chain employs TRBV5-1 and TRBJ2-7, with D possibly being TRBD2 (6 bases). V dropped 4 bases and J dropped 0 bases, with 11 bases sitting between them. In germline, CDR1 is SGHRS, CDR2 YFSETQ. This CDR3 is 14 amino acids long. The CDR3: CASSDGGSSYEQYF. CDR3 DNA sequence: TGCGCCAGCAGCGACGGGGGAAGCTCCTACGAGCAGTACTTC.

The chain carries TRBV13 and TRBJ2-1, with a tentative D call TRBD1 (5 bases). V dropped 4 bases and J dropped 0 bases, with 13 bases sitting between them. Per the germline V gene, CDR1 is PRHDT and CDR2 is FYEKMQ (reference sequence). The CDR3 has 16 amino acids. This CDR3 reads CASSSTVRSSYNEQFF. CDR3 DNA sequence: TGTGCCAGCAGCTCGACAGTCCGGAGCTCCTACAATGAGCAGTTCTTC. Variable domain in full (rest from reference TRBV13 and TRBJ2-1): AAGVIQSPRHLIKEKRETATLKCYPIPRHDTVYWYQQGPGQDPQFLISFYEKMQSDKGSIPDRFSAQQFSDYHSELNMSSLELGDSALYFCASSSTVRSSYNEQFFGPGTRLTVL.

There are a few counts of this clone. The chain has TRBV6-1 and TRBJ1-5, with D possibly TRBD1 on 5 matching bases. V was clipped by 8 bases and J by 1 base, with 15 bases between them. This CDR3 spans 15 amino acids. Germline V gene lookup returns CDR1 MNHNS and CDR2 SASEGT. In DNA form, the CDR3 reads TGTGCCAGCTGTCCCATCGCAGGGAGCAATCAGCCCCAGCATTTT. Encoded protein: CASCPIAGSNQPQHF.

J is TRBJ2-7 and V is TRBV28; 8 positions match TRBD1. Per the germline V gene, CDR1 is MDHEN and CDR2 is SYDVKM. The CDR3 is made up of 14 amino acids. The V gene end was trimmed by 2 bases and the J gene end by 1 base; junction bases not matched to a gene: 1. The chain's CDR3 is CASSLRDRSYEQYF. As DNA, the CDR3 is TGTGCCAGCAGTTTACGGGACAGGTCCTACGAGCAGTACTTC.

V is TRBV2 and J is TRBJ1-1, with 7 bases matching TRBD1. J lost 4 bases, V lost 5 bases, and 10 bases had no gene match. The CDR3 contains 15 residues. CDR1 is SNHLY, CDR2 FYNNEI, per germline. CDR3 nucleotide sequence: TGTGCCAGCAGTAAATTGATCAACAGGGGCACTGAAGCTTTCTTT. Protein: CASSKLINRGTEAFF.

The chain has TRBV2 and TRBJ2-2; 9 nucleotides align to TRBD1. Losses at the gene ends were 9 bases for V and 0 bases for J; bases not matched to a gene: 2. The CDR3 has 14 amino acids. Germline assignment: CDR1 SNHLY and CDR2 FYNNEI. CDR3 amino acids: CARGTGTNTGELFF. The CDR3 coding sequence is TGTGCCAGGGGGACAGGGACGAACACCGGGGAGCTGTTTTTT.